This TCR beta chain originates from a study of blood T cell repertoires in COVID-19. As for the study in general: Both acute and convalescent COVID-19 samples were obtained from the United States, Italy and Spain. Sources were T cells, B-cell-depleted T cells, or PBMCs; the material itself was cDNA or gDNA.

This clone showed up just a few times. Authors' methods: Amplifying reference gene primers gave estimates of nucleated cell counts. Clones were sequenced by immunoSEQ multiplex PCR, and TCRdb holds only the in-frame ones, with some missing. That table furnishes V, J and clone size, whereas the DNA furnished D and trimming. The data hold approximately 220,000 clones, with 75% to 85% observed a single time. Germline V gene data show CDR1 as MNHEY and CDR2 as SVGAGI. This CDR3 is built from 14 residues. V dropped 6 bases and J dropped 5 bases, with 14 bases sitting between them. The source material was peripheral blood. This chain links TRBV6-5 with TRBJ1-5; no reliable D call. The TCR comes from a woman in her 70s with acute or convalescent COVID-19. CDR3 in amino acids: CASSSDGRHQPQHF. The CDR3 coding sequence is TGTGCCAGCAGCTCGGATGGGAGGCATCAGCCCCAGCATTTT.